This T cell receptor beta chain was found in a study of cytomegalovirus exposure and HLA in healthy donors (dated 2017 in TCRdb). Some background on the complete study: An earlier analysis of some 550 of the donors reported 250 to 300 Gb of sequence data and some 100 million unique TCR beta sequences from 150 million to 200 million T cells. About 300 gigabases of sequencing data and approximately 80 million unique TCR sequences were included in an early release covering roughly 700 HLA-typed donors. The genetic ancestry cluster associated with self-reported Caucasian donors included over 80% of the roughly 380 genotyped donors. A later analysis re-examined previously published TCR beta repertoires from 610 or so donors and added high-resolution HLA genotyping to investigate patterns of TCR occurrence. Class I and class II HLA loci were covered by the typing at four-digit resolution. An earlier analysis of more than 450 of the donors used high-throughput TCR beta sequencing to judge whether each TCR beta V gene segment behaved as functional or pseudogenic. The study aimed to test whether signatures of past pathogen exposure could be identified by cataloging public T cell receptors. About five DR-DQ haplotypes were handled as single units for association and clustering because linkage in the cohort was strong. Rather than drawing on any new phenotypic data, the later analysis identified candidate immune exposures from TCR beta sequences and the way those sequences occurred across donors. Typing coverage differed by locus: A, B, C, DRB1 and DQB1 were typed in about 620-630 donors, DQA1 in approximately 520, DPA1 in some 600, and DPB1 in just under 490. Across 398 genotyped donors of the cohort, an average of 235,054 unique TCR beta nucleotide sequences per donor were sequenced, and roughly 20% of those sequences were non-productive. In addition to the first cohort of around 670 subjects, a separate validation cohort of under 150 different subjects was used. To predict cytomegalovirus infection status, the study brought together high-throughput TCR immunosequencing, statistical association of individual TCRs with disease status, and machine learning. In a later genetic analysis, genome-wide SNP genotypes for about 65% of the 666 donors were used, and that subset was treated as a discovery cohort. The study profiled the T cell repertoires of 666 subjects by immunosequencing and related them to cytomegalovirus serostatus. All discovery cohort repertoires had been generated on a single sequencing platform. Donor age, sex, ethnicity and CMV serostatus were compiled together with the repertoire data.

Regarding this clone: Which antigen it targets is not known.

Trimming takes 4 bases from V and 10 bases from J, and the germline ends sit 17 bases apart. From its cysteine to its phenylalanine, the CDR3 spans 14 amino acids. Of all the DNA, just the CDR3 is kept, 42 bases in frame from base 1. The germline V gene (reference sequence) provides CDR1 GTSNPN and CDR2 SVGIG. Beyond this particular receptor, the publication reports: CMV serostatus was the only immune exposure information available for the cohort. A further reported finding was that TCR beta sequences accurately predicted the HLA-A and HLA-B alleles for most subjects in the first cohort. Strong co-occurrence of HLA alleles, especially DR and DQ, made assigning TCR associations to individual alleles difficult. This cohort had only TCR beta chains sequenced, and the lack of alpha or paired-chain data limited which features could be detected. In a later analysis, several top co-occurrence clusters were reported to appear linked to parvovirus B19, influenza, CMV and Epstein-Barr virus. The 87-base-pair reads could not distinguish some IMGT-functional V segments, including TRBV6-2 and TRBV6-3, so those segments were excluded. Broadly in line with IMGT annotations, most TCR beta V segments showed up in productive rearrangements about 87% or about 30% of the time in an earlier analysis of several hundred of the donors. Compared with the roughly 710-donor mean, donors in an Asian-associated ancestry cluster had fewer N-insertions in productive TCRs, according to a later genetic analysis. It was suggested by the authors that the approach could potentially be generalized to other disease states and immunological phenotypes. Three of the identified cytomegalovirus-associated TCR beta chains were confirmed in vitro to be specific for cytomegalovirus antigens. At a false discovery rate of 0.05, a later analysis linked fewer than 20,000 TCR beta sequences to specific HLA alleles. In a later analysis, most CMV-associated TCR beta chains were found to appear HLA-restricted, with HLA associations seemingly driven largely by CMV exposure. In a later analysis, TCR association rates were found to vary across HLA loci, with the most associated TCRs seen for DRB1 alleles and the fewest for HLA-C alleles. In both the original and validation cohorts, the classifier was reported to diagnose cytomegalovirus status with high specificity and sensitivity. A total of fewer than 200 TCR beta chains were listed by the study as associated with cytomegalovirus. Presence/absence analyses assumed roughly uniform sequencing depth across donors, an assumption that may not hold. A later genetic analysis associated a missense DCLRE1C variant with V-gene and J-gene trimming of TCR beta chains, and an independent cohort replicated the association. The earlier analysis of 587 of the donors excluded about 16 rarely observed V segments, including chromosome 9 orphons, because counts were too low. Correlated functional status among segregating V segments might reflect linkage disequilibrium, but an unknown experimental factor could not be ruled out. A group of highly shared sequence variants was considered likely to be a technical artifact of the sequencing pipeline. Most TCR sequences were seen in very few donors, while some public TCRs were found in many individuals. Because HLA typing was missing for some donors at each locus, association tests included only the typed subset. In a later analysis, HLA-associated TCR beta chains were found to be more clonally expanded and to have lower generation probabilities than equally common non-associated chains.

The method was the immunoSEQ multiplex PCR assay. The multiplex PCR relied on a mix of 60 forward primers for TCR Vbeta segments and 13 reverse primers for TCR Jbeta segments. A multiplex PCR assay on genomic DNA amplified the CDR3 region of rearranged TCR beta genes. The amplified TCR beta libraries were sequenced on the Illumina HiSeq System as 87-base-pair reads. As for the authors' bioinformatics: A later analysis tallied roughly 80 million unique TCR beta chains across the 650 to 750 repertoires, and some 10 million of those chains were shared by two or more donors. To remove PCR and sequencing errors, raw reads were error-corrected and collapsed into unique sequences using a nearest-neighbor algorithm that merged closely related sequences. CDR3 sequences were aligned to IMGT reference sequences to assign V, D and J gene segments. For a sequence to be retained, a match of at least six nucleotides was required to both a V gene segment and a J gene segment. A rearrangement counted as productive if the CDR3 had no stop codons and remained in frame with V and J, and every other rearrangement counted as non-productive. Following IMGT convention, CDR3 was defined as the stretch from the second conserved V-encoded cysteine up to the conserved J-encoded phenylalanine. In an earlier analysis of more than 550 of the donors, sequences lacking an unambiguous match to a single V gene segment were excluded. An earlier analysis of around 600 of the donors classified V segments as functional when productive rearrangements were above 56.7% and as segregating when the standard deviation between donors was above 5%. To diagnose cytomegalovirus status from the catalog of TCR beta chain sequences, a statistical classification framework was built. In a later analysis, TCR nucleotide sequences were compared against IMGT/GENE-DB human TR gene sequences so that V and J genes could be assigned. A later analysis assigned CDR3 sequences and most-parsimonious VDJ recombination scenarios with the TCRdist pipeline. In a later analysis, each TCR beta chain was defined by its CDR3 amino acid sequence together with its V-gene family, and reads lacking a unique V-gene family were excluded. To address suspected cross-contamination and a sequencing artifact, a later analysis removed 592 highly shared, low-generation-probability nucleotide sequences. In a later analysis, a clonal expansion index for each public chain was calculated from normalized within-repertoire ranks of inferred template counts. Generation probabilities in a later analysis came from a VDJ recombination model fitted to out-of-frame rearrangements, and those results were checked against IGoR. In a later analysis, TCR-TCR, TCR-HLA and TCR-CMV co-occurrence was scored with hypergeometric tests, and a repertoire-size bias correction was applied to TCR pairs. To estimate false discovery rates, a later analysis permuted the HLA or CMV assignments 20 times. In a later analysis, co-occurring TCRs were grouped using DBSCAN, and TCRdist sequence similarity was added for clustering within HLA-allele-positive subsets. Repertoires with fewer than 30,000 or more than 120,000 public chains, plus five repertoires with anomalous nucleotide sharing, were excluded from co-occurrence clustering. TCRdb took this table from immuneACCESS and kept in-frame rearrangements with V and J called. Such tables lack part of the clones; where checked against another copy, unresolved V genes explain under half of the gap, and the rest is unexplained. That table furnishes V, J and clone size, whereas the DNA furnished D and trimming. The sample's clone listing holds over 110,000 clones. The ten largest clones add up to 0.8% to 1% of the sample.

In total, roughly 670 healthy bone marrow donors made up the cohort. At the time of sampling, all cohort members were nominally healthy, though unrecorded immune exposures were likely present. The donor tested CMV seronegative, placing the donor among the 350 or so seronegative members of the cohort. Each donor provided a peripheral blood sample, and peripheral blood mononuclear cells were used for TCR beta sequencing. Genomic DNA extraction from the blood cell samples was performed with the Qiagen DNeasy Blood Extraction Kit. The clonotype comes from a male donor in good health and CMV-seronegative. The sequenced material came from PBMCs. The chain is made from TRBV30 and TRBJ1-6, and TRBD1 may be the D gene, going by 6 matching bases. The CDR3 in this case is CAWNSPTRGSPLHF. Read as DNA, the sequence is TGTGCCTGGAACTCGCCCACCAGGGGCTCACCCCTCCACTTT.